The rows below give T cell receptor beta chains drawn from one sample of a study of naive CD8 T cells in extremely preterm neonates. Sequencing was performed with immunoSEQ multiplex PCR; in TCRdb, only in-frame clones are kept and a portion is missing. The sample includes roughly 4,700 clones, 97% of them seen just once. Sample: naive CD8+ T cells from cord blood. These receptors were taken from a newborn in good health. Each CDR3 is given with its conserved first and last residue.

J: TRBJ2-1
V: TRBV29-1
CDR3: CSVEGHEQFF

J: TRBJ2-2
V: TRBV27
CDR3: CASSLGQGAGELFF

J: TRBJ2-1
V: TRBV7-6
CDR3: CASSTSGRSNEQFF

J: TRBJ2-1
V: TRBV28
CDR3: CASSHTSGRSKSYNEQFF

J: TRBJ1-2
V: TRBV4-3
CDR3: CASSQDRPTGGYGYTF

J: TRBJ2-7
V: TRBV9
CDR3: CASSAGRSSYEQYF

J: TRBJ1-2
V: TRBV11-2
CDR3: CASSVYRGDYGYTF

J: TRBJ2-1
V: TRBV4-3
CDR3: CASSQDSGLARYNEQFF

J: TRBJ2-1
V: TRBV4-1
CDR3: CASSQETSGYNEQFF

J: TRBJ2-7
V: TRBV29-1
CDR3: CSVDTGSSYEQYF

J: TRBJ1-6
V: TRBV4-2
CDR3: CASSQSRVTYNSPLHF

J: TRBJ1-1
V: TRBV5-1
CDR3: CASSSGGEAFF

J: TRBJ1-5
V: TRBV19
CDR3: CASSWDRGHNQPQHF

J: TRBJ1-1
V: TRBV11-2
CDR3: CASSLGMNTEAFF

J: TRBJ2-4
V: TRBV28
CDR3: CASSWWDRAKNIQYF

J: TRBJ2-3
V: TRBV5-1
CDR3: CASSLVYTGTGATDTQYF

J: TRBJ2-1
V: TRBV6-5
CDR3: CASSYSLLAGEQFF

J: TRBJ1-4
V: TRBV15
CDR3: CATAEGGNEKLFF

J: TRBJ2-7
V: TRBV9
CDR3: CASSPQDYYEQYF

J: TRBJ1-1
V: TRBV7-9
CDR3: CASSLRGTEAFF

J: TRBJ2-5
V: TRBV11-2
CDR3: CASSSTGDGETQYF

J: TRBJ2-5
V: TRBV5-8
CDR3: CASTPDGGEETQYF

J: TRBJ2-3
V: TRBV28
CDR3: CASSGLAATDTQYF

J: TRBJ2-5
V: TRBV11-2
CDR3: CASSLDSWNGVQETQYF

J: TRBJ1-2
V: TRBV28
CDR3: CAITPTGAGDGYTF

J: TRBJ2-7
V: TRBV7-2
CDR3: CASSESSRTSYEQYF

J: TRBJ1-3
V: TRBV19
CDR3: CASSIVTRGRGNTIYF

J: TRBJ1-1
V: TRBV14
CDR3: CASSPYRTLSHEAFF

J: TRBJ2-3
V: TRBV12-5
CDR3: CASGLTSTDTQYF

J: TRBJ1-5
V: TRBV7-9
CDR3: CASSLSSGNQPQHF

J: TRBJ2-3
V: TRBV5-1
CDR3: CASSLASPDTQYF

J: TRBJ1-3
V: TRBV7-9
CDR3: CASSLPSTGLLSGNTIYF

J: TRBJ2-1
V: TRBV10-2
CDR3: CASSESPGLASNEQFF

J: TRBJ2-2
V: TRBV5-6
CDR3: CASSPGLAGEGGELFF

J: TRBJ2-3
V: TRBV9
CDR3: CASSVRSSGGSSTDTQYF

J: TRBJ1-1
V: TRBV4-3
CDR3: CASSEYRGTEAFF

J: TRBJ2-7
V: TRBV4-1
CDR3: CASSQLASFSYEQYF

J: TRBJ2-7
V: TRBV6-6
CDR3: CASSIRTSGDEQYF

J: NA
V: TRBV19
CDR3: CASSHGTGGWYEQYF

J: TRBJ2-3
V: TRBV27
CDR3: CASSPSGINTDTQYF

J: TRBJ1-3
V: TRBV10-1
CDR3: CASSESRGTGCCKVDTIYF

J: TRBJ2-3
V: TRBV28
CDR3: CASRTQGSTDTQYF

J: TRBJ1-2
V: TRBV5-6
CDR3: CASSLGDTTYDGYTF

J: TRBJ1-5
V: TRBV28
CDR3: CASSITVGLGNQPQHF

J: TRBJ1-2
V: TRBV19
CDR3: CAASGAYGYTF